A selection of T cell receptor beta chains follows, all from one sample in a study of OX40 agonist ivuxolimab in advanced cancers. Clones were read by immunoSEQ multiplex PCR, and TCRdb kept only the in-frame ones, dropping some. The sample carries about 64,000 clones, about four fifths recorded once. This specimen consisted of CD4+ or CD8+ T cells sorted from blood, obtained in a trial of the OX40 agonist ivuxolimab. The receptor source for this set is an adult with an advanced solid tumor such as melanoma, head and neck, liver or kidney cancer. Both conserved end residues are part of each CDR3. The order of the fields is CDR3 length, clone size, D gene, V gene, J gene, CDR3 DNA, CDR3 protein. The D gene is left open where the match is weak. Not all rows give a size; the values are once, few, many and, for expanded clones, a class.

17	.	TRBD2	TRBV5-1	TRBJ2-3	TGCGCCAGCAGCCGGGTCGGTAGCGGGATTGTAGCAGATACGCAGTATTTT	CASSRVGSGIVADTQYF
15	.	.	TRBV6-6	TRBJ2-6	TGTGCCAGCAGCTCGAGACAGGCTGGGGCCAACGTCCTGACTTTC	CASSSRQAGANVLTF
16	.	.	TRBV7-9	TRBJ1-1	TGTGCCAGCAGGCTAAACCGGGACACGCAAGCCCAGGGAGCTTTCTTT	CASRLNRDTQAQGAFF
14	.	.	TRBV5-4	TRBJ2-5	TGTGCCAGCAGCTTGGGCGGGTTACAAGAGACCCAGTACTTC	CASSLGGLQETQYF
11	.	.	TRBV2	TRBJ2-3	TGTGCCAGCAGTAACACAGATACGCAGTATTTT	CASSNTDTQYF
13	.	.	TRBV7-9	TRBJ1-2	TGTGCCAGCAGCTTCTGGGGTAACTATGGCTACACCTTC	CASSFWGNYGYTF
15	.	TRBD2	TRBV19	TRBJ2-3	TGTGCCAGTAGTGTTGAGCGGGGGGGCACAGATACGCAGTATTTT	CASSVERGGTDTQYF
16	.	TRBD1	TRBV18	TRBJ1-3	TGTGCCAGCTCACCAACGACAGGGAGGACTGGAAACACCATATATTTT	CASSPTTGRTGNTIYF
14	.	TRBD1	TRBV10-3	TRBJ1-2	TGTGCCACGGGAGGTGGGACAGCTAACTATGGCTACACCTTC	CATGGGTANYGYTF
19	.	TRBD2	TRBV7-2	TRBJ2-5	TGTGCCAGCAGCTCCCACATTAACTCCGGGACTAGCGATCAAGAGACCCAGTACTTC	CASSSHINSGTSDQETQYF
14	.	TRBD2	TRBV18	TRBJ2-7	TGTGCCAGCTCATCCAGCGGGGACTCCTACGAGCAGTACTTC	CASSSSGDSYEQYF
13	few	.	TRBV18	TRBJ2-7	TGTGCCAGCTCACCCCAGGGGGAGGGCGAGCAGTACTTC	CASSPQGEGEQYF
15	.	.	TRBV6-5	TRBJ2-2	TGTGCCAGCAGCCCCTACGGGGGAGAGGCCGGGGAGCTGTTTTTT	CASSPYGGEAGELFF
14	.	.	TRBV6-5	TRBJ2-7	TGTGCCAGCAGTTACTCGAACAAGGACTACGAGCAGTACTTC	CASSYSNKDYEQYF
15	.	TRBD1	TRBV7-2	TRBJ1-2	TGTGCCAGCAGCCAAGGGACAGTACCTACCTATGGCTACACCTTC	CASSQGTVPTYGYTF
13	.	.	TRBV5-4	TRBJ1-1	TGTGCCAGCAGCTTGGGTCAGGACACTGAAGCTTTCTTT	CASSLGQDTEAFF
17	.	TRBD2	TRBV28	TRBJ2-7	TGTGCCAGCAGTTTAGGGCTAGCGGGATTGATATCCTACGAGCAGTACTTC	CASSLGLAGLISYEQYF
15	.	.	TRBV30	TRBJ1-1	TGTGCCTGGAGTGTCAGGGCAGGTATAGGAACTGAAGCTTTCTTT	CAWSVRAGIGTEAFF
15	.	.	TRBV5-1	TRBJ2-1	TGCGCCAGCAGCTTGGAGAGCTCGCCTGGAAATGAGCAGTTCTTC	CASSLESSPGNEQFF
15	.	.	TRBV5-1	TRBJ1-3	TGCGCCAGCAGTTTGGCGCAGGGGCCCGAAAACACCATATATTTT	CASSLAQGPENTIYF
13	.	.	TRBV11-2	TRBJ1-2	TGTGCCAGCAGCCCCCTCCAGGGTGGCGGCTACACCTTC	CASSPLQGGGYTF
15	.	TRBD1	TRBV6-1	TRBJ1-5	TGTGCCAGCAGGTTCGGGACAGGGAGTGATCAGCCCCAGCATTTT	CASRFGTGSDQPQHF
13	.	TRBD2	TRBV15	TRBJ2-2	TGTGCCACCACGGGGGGTGGGACCGGGGAGCTGTTTTTT	CATTGGGTGELFF
16	.	TRBD2	TRBV4-3	TRBJ2-3	TGCGCCAGCAGCCAGCTACTAGCGGGAGCTGGAGATACGCAGTATTTT	CASSQLLAGAGDTQYF
16	.	TRBD1	TRBV5-1	TRBJ1-1	TGCGCCAGCAGTTTCAGGGGGCTTGGGATGAACACTGAAGCTTTCTTT	CASSFRGLGMNTEAFF